This TCR beta chain was sequenced during a study of memory CD4+ T cells and cytomegalovirus serostatus. Germline CDR1 and CDR2: LGHNA and YSLEER. This CDR3 has 15 amino acids. V was pared by 0 bases and J by 5 bases, with 13 bases between. TCRdb's copy holds only in-frame clones and misses some; the assay was immunoSEQ multiplex PCR. The sample includes some 46,000 clones, over 60% of them seen just once. Single viable CD3+CD4+CD8-CD45RO+ cells were sorted as the memory CD4+ T cells. CMV serostatus came from serum IgG against pp150, pp28, p38, p52. After thawing, CD4+ T cells were positively selected. Sequenced sample: memory CD4+ T cells from blood. The V call is TRBV4-3, the J call TRBJ1-1; the D gene is possibly TRBD1 (6 bases). The sequence came from an adult in good health and CMV-seronegative. The CDR3: CASSQEWGRGTEAFF. The CDR3 coding sequence is TGCGCCAGCAGCCAAGAATGGGGGCGAGGTACTGAAGCTTTCTTT.